The next 30 T cell receptor beta chains were all read from a single sample in a study of graft-versus-host responses after intestinal transplantation. Assay: immunoSEQ multiplex PCR; the TCRdb copy retains only in-frame clones and omits some. This table holds about 130,000 clones, nearly 95% found once. The antigens for these receptors are not known. The sequences come from unstimulated CD4+ T cells sorted from spleen or lymph node cells, collected before intestinal transplant. The source of these receptors is a human donor who received an intestinal transplant.

The V gene is TRBV5-1, the J gene TRBJ2-5, with 7 bases lining up with TRBD2. From germline, CDR1 is SGHRS and CDR2 YFSETQ. Trimming took 9 bases from V and 0 from J; bases not matched to a gene: 5. This CDR3 is 13 amino acids long. CDR3 in amino acids: CATAGTNQETQYF. The CDR3, as DNA: TGCGCCACCGCCGGGACTAACCAAGAGACCCAGTACTTC.

The chain's CDR3 is CASSLIAGGPYNEQFF. CDR3 DNA: TGTGCCAGCAGTTTAATAGCGGGAGGGCCCTACAATGAGCAGTTCTTC. The chain has TRBV27 and TRBJ2-1; 11 positions agree with TRBD2. CDR3 length equals 16 residues. Germline-derived CDR1 and CDR2 are MNHEY and SMNVEV (reference sequence). Germline trimming cut 2 bases from V and 2 bases from J; bases unmatched to any gene: 2.

This chain uses TRBV7-6 with TRBJ2-3, with TRBD2 as a possible D gene (6 bases). V was trimmed by 0 bases and J by 0 bases, leaving 22 bases between them. The CDR3 covers 20 residues. Germline CDR1 reads SGHVS; CDR2 reads FNYEAQ. In nucleotides, the CDR3 is TGTGCCAGCAGCTTAGCGGGGGTCGGGAGAGGTTGGAGGAGCACAGATACGCAGTATTTT. It translates to CASSLAGVGRGWRSTDTQYF.

The V call is TRBV14, the J call TRBJ2-1, with 11 bases identical to TRBD2. The CDR3 loop spans 13 amino acids. The germline V gene encodes CDR1 SGHDN and CDR2 FVKESK. The V gene end was trimmed by 1 base and the J gene end by 15 bases; junction bases not matched to a gene: 5. CDR3 residues: CASSQVLAGETFF. The CDR3 DNA sequence: TGTGCCAGCAGCCAAGTACTAGCGGGAGAAACGTTCTTC. Together with reference TRBV14 and TRBJ2-1, the CDR3 gives the full variable domain: EAGVTQFPSHSVIEKGQTVTLRCDPISGHDNLYWYRRVMGKEIKFLLHFVKESKQDESGMPNNRFLAERTGGTYSTLKVQPAELEDSGVYFCASSQVLAGETFFGPGTRLTVL.

The chain couples TRBV7-3 to TRBJ2-1, with D possibly being TRBD1 (5 bases). Between the trimmed V and J ends, which lost 2 bases and 4 bases, there was a span of 9 bases. This CDR3 is 14 amino acids long. The germline V gene encodes CDR1 SGHTA and CDR2 FQGTGA. The CDR3 DNA follows: TGTGCCAGCAGCTTACAGGACAAATACAATGAGCAGTTCTTC. It yields the protein CASSLQDKYNEQFF.

This chain uses TRBV25-1 with TRBJ2-2; D is uncertain. The germline V gene has CDR1 MGHDK and CDR2 SYGVNS. V lost 6 bases and J lost 6, with 20 bases in between. The CDR3 is 16 residues long. As DNA, the CDR3 is TGTGCCAGCAGCCGAATGGTCAGACGCGGCTCCGGGGAGCTGTTTTTT. It translates to CASSRMVRRGSGELFF.

The table lists this clone with a count of one. This chain joins TRBV28 and TRBJ1-2, with D tentatively TRBD1 (5 bases). Looked up from germline, CDR1 is MDHEN and CDR2 is SYDVKM. V lost 3 bases, J lost 8 bases, and 13 bases lay in between. This CDR3 has 13 amino acids. DNA for the CDR3: TGTGCCAGCAGTTTCTCCAGGGCTAACGGCTACACCTTC. As protein: CASSFSRANGYTF.

J is TRBJ2-5 and V is TRBV9; 10 bases are a match to TRBD2. This CDR3 region has 16 residues. Germline CDR1 reads SGDLS; CDR2 reads YYNGEE. Trimming at V came to 0 bases and at J to 5 bases, leaving 7 bases not matched to a gene. The DNA for the CDR3 is TGTGCCAGCAGCGTAGGGAGCGGGAGGGCCAGGGAGACCCAGTACTTC. Translated: CASSVGSGRARETQYF.

This clone occurred once. The J gene is TRBJ2-7, the V gene TRBV2; 9 positions match TRBD1. The germline V gene has CDR1 SNHLY and CDR2 FYNNEI. The CDR3 runs to 14 residues. V lost 6 bases and J lost 4; bases outside the gene matches: 7. CDR3 in amino acids: CASRRDRASYEQYF. The CDR3 nucleotides are TGTGCCAGCAGACGGGACAGGGCTTCTTACGAGCAGTACTTC.

The chain uses TRBV11-2 and TRBJ2-1; maybe TRBD2 (6 bases). This CDR3 comprises 18 residues. V was cut by 0 bases and J by 1 base, with 16 bases left in between. Per germline, CDR1 SGHAT and CDR2 FQNNGV. In DNA form, the CDR3 reads TGTGCCAGCAGCTTAGAGGGGGGTAGATGGAGTTCCTACAATGAGCAGTTCTTC. Encoded protein: CASSLEGGRWSSYNEQFF.

The genes are TRBV30 and TRBJ1-2; no reliable D call. In germline, CDR1 is GTSNPN, CDR2 SVGIG (reference sequence). The CDR3 is 13 amino acids. V lost 0 bases, J lost 6 bases, and 11 bases lay in between. CDR3: CAWSVARTDGYTF. CDR3 DNA sequence: TGTGCCTGGAGTGTAGCCAGGACGGATGGCTACACCTTC.

The chain links TRBV28 to TRBJ1-2; D uncertain. The CDR3 spans 13 residues. V was pared by 5 bases and J by 7 bases, with 14 bases between. Germline lookup yields CDR1 MDHEN and CDR2 SYDVKM. In DNA, the CDR3 is TGTGCCAGCAGTGGCCCGGCAGTGGGTGGCTACACCTTC. It is translated as CASSGPAVGGYTF.

This rearrangement joins TRBV21-1 to TRBJ2-7; the table's TRBD1 call for D was not verified on the DNA. TRBV21-1 is described as a pseudogene. The CDR3 spans 17 residues. DNA of the CDR3: TGTGCCAGCAGCAAACCTTCCGGGACAGGGGAGGCCTACGAGCAGTACTTC. This encodes CASSKPSGTGEAYEQYF.

The chain uses TRBV19 and TRBJ2-4; D is perhaps TRBD1 (6 bases). Trimming removed 9 bases at V and 4 bases at J, with 13 bases between. The CDR3 totals 13 residues. Germline V gene sequence: CDR1 LNHDA, CDR2 SQIVND (reference sequence). The CDR3 coding sequence is TGTGCCAGCGAACCAGGGGCAAAAAACATTCAGTACTTC. Its protein is CASEPGAKNIQYF.

The chain joins TRBV19 to TRBJ1-2; the match to TRBD1 covers 7 bases. The length of the CDR3 is 15 residues. Trimming removed 2 bases from V and 7 bases from J; junction bases left unmatched: 10. From germline, CDR1 is LNHDA and CDR2 SQIVND (reference sequence). The CDR3, as DNA: TGTGCCAGTAGTATATATAGGGGGACAGACCCTGGCTACACCTTC. This sequence encodes CASSIYRGTDPGYTF. The full variable domain, its missing parts supplied by reference TRBV19 and TRBJ1-2, is DGGITQSPKYLFRKEGQNVTLSCEQNLNHDAMYWYRQDPGQGLRLIYYSQIVNDFQKGDIAEGYSVSREKKESFPLTVTSAQKNPTAFYLCASSIYRGTDPGYTFGSGTRLTVV.

V and J are TRBV6-5 and TRBJ1-3; D remains ambiguous. Per the germline V gene, CDR1 is MNHEY and CDR2 is SVGAGI. The CDR3 loop spans 15 amino acids. The V end lost 0 bases, the J end lost 11 bases, and 17 bases lay between the germline ends. CDR3 residues: CASSYSLQIPLPIYF. The CDR3 nucleotides are TGTGCCAGCAGTTACTCGCTACAAATCCCCCTTCCCATATATTTT.

The sample holds one count of this clone. CDR3 nucleotides: TGTGCCAGCAGCTGGACAGGGGAAGAGCAGTACTTC. Translation gives CASSWTGEEQYF. The chain carries TRBV2 and TRBJ2-7; 9 positions match TRBD1. The J segment lost 7 bases and the V segment lost 6 bases, leaving 4 bases of the junction unmatched. The length of the CDR3 is 12 residues. Looked up from germline, CDR1 is SNHLY and CDR2 is FYNNEI. Combining the CDR3 with reference TRBV2 and TRBJ2-7 gives the whole variable domain EPEVTQTPSHQVTQMGQEVILRCVPISNHLYFYWYRQILGQKVEFLVSFYNNEISEKSEIFDDQFSVERPDGSNFTLKIRSTKLEDSAMYFCASSWTGEEQYFGPGTRLTVT.

This chain connects TRBV4-2 to TRBJ2-5; 8 bases are shared with TRBD2. V was clipped by 3 bases and J by 5 bases; unmatched bases: 14. Germline CDR1 LGHNA, CDR2 YNFKEQ. The CDR3 totals 17 residues. The CDR3 loop is CASSQGGRAGGWETQYF. Written as DNA, the CDR3 is TGTGCCAGCAGCCAGGGGGGTCGGGCGGGAGGTTGGGAGACCCAGTACTTC.

Note on this clone: The junction shows a germline mismatch at one end, possibly a read error. This chain links TRBV5-1 with TRBJ2-7; D gene ambiguous. The CDR3 contains 8 residues. The V gene's germline CDR1 is SGHRS and CDR2 YFSETQ. The CDR3 sequence is CASSFGFF. The CDR3 nucleotides read TGCGCCAGCAGCTTCGGATTTTTC.

The chain combines TRBV18 with TRBJ2-3; TRBD2 aligns across 14 bases. The CDR3 totals 16 residues. Unmatched junction bases numbered 4, after V lost 5 bases and J lost 3 bases. CDR1 is KGHSH and CDR2 is LQKENI in the germline V gene. CDR3 residues: CASSGTSGGRTDTQYF. The CDR3 nucleotides read TGTGCCAGCTCAGGGACTAGCGGGGGCAGGACAGATACGCAGTATTTT. The full variable domain, in which reference TRBV18 and TRBJ2-3 provide the parts outside the CDR3, is NAGVMQNPRHLVRRRGQEARLRCSPMKGHSHVYWYRQLPEEGLKFMVYLQKENIIDESGMPKERFSAEFPKEGPSILRIQQVVRGDSAAYFCASSGTSGGRTDTQYFGPGTRLTVL.

This clone was observed a single time. The V gene is TRBV5-4, the J gene TRBJ2-3; 10 positions agree with TRBD1. CDR1 and CDR2 (germline): SGHNT, YYREEE (reference sequence). The CDR3 has 17 residues. The ends lost 4 bases at V and 4 bases at J; junction bases unmatched: 12. The CDR3: CASSPYFGDRGADTQYF. Written as DNA, the CDR3 is TGTGCCAGCAGCCCTTATTTCGGGGACAGGGGAGCAGATACGCAGTATTTT.

The chain uses TRBV5-1 and TRBJ2-5; D is perhaps TRBD1 (6 bases). The CDR3 loop spans 15 amino acids. V lost 5 bases and J lost 2, with 16 bases in between. Germline V CDR1 and CDR2: SGHRS, YFSETQ. For the CDR3, the DNA is TGCGCCAGCAGAATAACAGGGATTAAACAAGAGACCCAGTACTTC. Translated, it gives CASRITGIKQETQYF.

The gene calls are TRBV4-1 and TRBJ2-3; TRBD2 matches at 9 bases. The CDR3 covers 16 residues. V dropped 1 base and J dropped 4; count of bases not matched to a gene: 6. Germline assignment: CDR1 MGHRA and CDR2 YSYEKL. CDR3 nucleotides: TGCGCCAGCAGCCAAGTATGGACTAGCGTCTCAGATACGCAGTATTTT. This translates into CASSQVWTSVSDTQYF.

The gene calls are TRBV6-6 and TRBJ1-4; the D gene is possibly TRBD1 (6 bases). The V end was cut by 5 bases, the J end by 5 bases, with 15 bases between. This CDR3 has 15 residues. Germline-derived CDR1 and CDR2 are MNHNY and SVGAGI (reference sequence). CDR3 loop: CASSPGGAGNEKLFF. CDR3 in DNA: TGTGCCAGCAGTCCCGGGGGGGCCGGAAATGAAAAACTGTTTTTT.

The V call is TRBV6-6, the J call TRBJ2-5; 10 nucleotides match TRBD2. V was clipped by 5 bases and J by 6 bases; unmatched bases: 12. The CDR3 loop spans 16 amino acids. Germline CDR1 is MNHNY and CDR2 is SVGAGI (reference sequence). DNA for the CDR3: TGTGCCAGCAGTCCCGGGACTAGCGTCGGGGGAAAGACCCAGTACTTC. Amino acids: CASSPGTSVGGKTQYF.

The chain uses TRBV7-9 and TRBJ2-4; D is possibly TRBD1 (5 bases). Per germline, CDR1 SEHNR and CDR2 FQNEAQ (reference sequence). The CDR3 runs 18 residues. V was trimmed by 4 bases and J by 1 base, leaving 20 bases between them. DNA for the CDR3: TGTGCCAGCAGCTCAAAAGACAGTCCCGAGGTGGCCAAAAACATTCAGTACTTC. Amino acids: CASSSKDSPEVAKNIQYF.

The rearrangement links TRBV11-1 to TRBJ2-1; 7 bases match TRBD2. The CDR3 contains 13 residues. Germline CDR1 is SGHAT and CDR2 is FQDESV (reference sequence). V lost 5 bases and J lost 8; bases outside the gene matches: 6. The DNA for the CDR3 is TGTGCCAGCAGCCCCCGACTAGCCGATGAGCAGTTCTTC. It yields the protein CASSPRLADEQFF.

The chain joins TRBV27 to TRBJ1-2, with D unclear. Trimming left V 5 bases short and J 8 bases short, with 18 bases between. The CDR3 is 14 residues long. Germline lookup yields CDR1 MNHEY and CDR2 SMNVEV (reference sequence). CDR3: CASSPRGTSLGYTF. CDR3 sequence (DNA): TGTGCCAGCAGTCCACGCGGTACCTCTCTGGGCTACACCTTC.

The CDR3: CASSLLARTAYEQYF. The DNA for the CDR3 is TGTGCCAGCAGTTTATTGGCGCGAACGGCATACGAGCAGTACTTC. This chain links TRBV28 with TRBJ2-7; unclear D gene. The CDR3 is 15 amino acids. Germline V lookup: CDR1 MDHEN, CDR2 SYDVKM. V dropped 1 base and J dropped 4 bases, with 14 bases sitting between them.

The chain joins TRBV6-1 to TRBJ2-6; D ambiguous. V lost 5 bases and J lost 0, with 8 bases in between. CDR3 length equals 15 residues. Germline V gene data show CDR1 as MNHNS and CDR2 as SASEGT. CDR3 bases: TGTGCCAGCAGTCTCTCGAGCTCTGGGGCCAACGTCCTGACTTTC. This encodes CASSLSSSGANVLTF.